Given below is one TCR beta chain in context. Its antigen target is currently unknown. One base away there is no much larger clone; base qualities are not given. Whole blood was collected in K2EDTA tubes by collaborating institutions according to the institutions' own protocols. Collaborator samples were shipped for TCRbeta analysis as frozen whole blood, isolated PBMCs, or DNA extracted from either sample type. These data belong to a study of blood T cell repertoires in COVID-19 (dated by TCRdb to the early 2020s). Regarding the complete study: The collaborator samples originated in the United States, Italy and Spain and spanned the acute and convalescent phases of COVID-19. The dataset comprised deeply sampled blood TCRbeta repertoires from subjects exposed to, actively infected with, or recovered from COVID-19. Nearly every sample came with metadata listing a de-identified subject ID, COVID-19 status, age in years and sex. Where HLA class I and class II types were available, the types were taken from metadata supplied by the sample provider, not from assay-based typing. The prospective study material was composed of cDNA or gDNA derived from T cells, B-cell-depleted T cells, or PBMCs. The samples were drawn from the first 160 participants of the ongoing ImmuneRACE study and from some 1,300 subjects provided by 6 global collaborators. The repertoires were made available in a free public database intended to serve as a resource for research on the immune response to SARS-CoV-2. What the authors observed across the whole study: Clinical and demographic metadata were provided uncurated, with the amount varying by source and participant.

Looking up the germline V gene yields CDR1 WSHSY and CDR2 SAAADI. At the junction V is shortened by 2 bases and J by 0 bases, with 17 bases in between. There are 18 amino acids in the CDR3, from cysteine to phenylalanine inclusive. CDR3 DNA is the only sequence kept; it has 54 bases, read in frame from the first base. The immunoSEQ Assay, a bias-controlled multiplex PCR, was used to amplify TCRbeta CDR3 regions from genomic DNA. The study's own analysis went as follows. Nucleated cell counts per sample were estimated from amplification of reference gene primers within the assay. Sequence reads were collapsed and filtered to measure the absolute abundance of every unique TCRbeta CDR3 rearrangement. For each sample, productive Simpson clonality was calculated by taking the square root of Simpson's diversity index across productive rearrangements. As stored in TCRdb, this immuneACCESS dataset retains in-frame rearrangements with V and J assigned. A fraction of the clones does not appear; measured against another copy, unresolved V genes explain less than half of the discrepancy, and the remainder lacks a known reason. Clone size and V and J calls were adopted from that table, with D and trimming inferred from the DNA. A total of just over 95,000 clones appear in this sample, about nine tenths of them only once. Clones ranked in the top ten supply about 1.7% of the sample.

The clonotype comes from a man aged 60-69 years with acute or convalescent COVID-19. The V and J genes are TRBV10-2 and TRBJ2-4; the best D guess is TRBD1, with 5 bases matching. Sequencing was performed on peripheral blood. The DNA sequence is TGCGCCAGCAGTGAGGGACAAGGAACCGCTCTAGCCAAAAACATTCAGTACTTC. Its coded protein is CASSEGQGTALAKNIQYF.